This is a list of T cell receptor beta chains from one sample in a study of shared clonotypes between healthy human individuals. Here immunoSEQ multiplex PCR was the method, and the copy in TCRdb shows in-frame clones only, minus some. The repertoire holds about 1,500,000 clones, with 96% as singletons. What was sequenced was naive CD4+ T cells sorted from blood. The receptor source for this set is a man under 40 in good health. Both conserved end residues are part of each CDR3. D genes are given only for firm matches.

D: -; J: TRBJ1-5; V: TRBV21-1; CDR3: CASSMGQPGQGVNQPQHF
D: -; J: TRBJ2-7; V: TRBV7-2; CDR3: CASSSTGSYSEQYF
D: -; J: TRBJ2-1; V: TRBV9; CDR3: CASSPDLLDNEQFF
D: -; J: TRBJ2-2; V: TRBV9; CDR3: CASSEILGTGELFF
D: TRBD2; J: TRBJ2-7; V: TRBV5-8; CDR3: CASSLTAGVFSYEQYF
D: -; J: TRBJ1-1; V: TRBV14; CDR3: CASSQTVRRLNTEAFF
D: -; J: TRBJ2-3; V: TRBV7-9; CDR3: CASSSRGGSTDTQYF
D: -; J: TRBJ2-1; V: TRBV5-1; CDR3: CASSKDGIREQFF
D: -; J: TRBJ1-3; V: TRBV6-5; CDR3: CASSYSMVSGNTIYF
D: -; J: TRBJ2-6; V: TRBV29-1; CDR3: CSVGPTRIKGSGANVLTF
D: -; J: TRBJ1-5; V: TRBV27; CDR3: CASSFAKGGQPQHF
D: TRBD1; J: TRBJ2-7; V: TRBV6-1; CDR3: CASSEGQGKFYEQYF
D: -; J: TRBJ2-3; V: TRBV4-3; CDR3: CASSQGGAMSTDTQYF
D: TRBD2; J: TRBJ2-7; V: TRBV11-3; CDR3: CASSLDWGGPGTYEQYF
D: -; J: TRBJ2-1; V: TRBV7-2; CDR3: CASSYPGTANEQFF
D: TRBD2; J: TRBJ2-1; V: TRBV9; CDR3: CASSVSPYRSGREGLRLTNEQFF
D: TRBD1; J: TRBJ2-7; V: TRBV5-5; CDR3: CASSYPGTGGYEQYF
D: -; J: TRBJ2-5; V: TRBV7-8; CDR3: CASSLGGLKTQYF
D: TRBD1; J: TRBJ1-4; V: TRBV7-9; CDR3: CASTPQGATNEKLFF
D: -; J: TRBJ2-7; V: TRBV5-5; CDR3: CASSFEQGTYEQYF
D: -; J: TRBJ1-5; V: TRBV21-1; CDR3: CASSTASRDPWNQPQHF
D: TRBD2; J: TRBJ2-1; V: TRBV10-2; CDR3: CASMMGQGTSGGNEQFF
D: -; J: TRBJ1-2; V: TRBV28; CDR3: CASSGSGKGYGYTF
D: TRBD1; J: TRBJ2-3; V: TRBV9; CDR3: CASSPYLQGPDTQYF
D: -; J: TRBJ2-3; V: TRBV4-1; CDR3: CASSQSGHYTDTQYF
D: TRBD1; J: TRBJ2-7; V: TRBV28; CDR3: CASSNQGALSSYEQYF
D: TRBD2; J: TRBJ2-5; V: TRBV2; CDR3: CASSEMAGAVQETQYF
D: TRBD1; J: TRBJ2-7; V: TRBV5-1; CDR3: CASSLDRDEQYF
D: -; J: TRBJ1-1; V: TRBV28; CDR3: CASSPTIPTTEAFF
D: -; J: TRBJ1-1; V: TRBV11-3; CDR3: CASSLGPTAEAFF
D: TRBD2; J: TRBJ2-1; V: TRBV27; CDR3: CASSFTRLAGRASEQFF
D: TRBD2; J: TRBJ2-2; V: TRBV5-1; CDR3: CASSFIPSGAGGTGELFF
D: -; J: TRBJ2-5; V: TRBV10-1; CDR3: CASSESAALETQYF
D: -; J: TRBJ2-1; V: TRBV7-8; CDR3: CASSLAGRGYNEQFF
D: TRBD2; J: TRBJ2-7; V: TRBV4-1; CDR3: CASSQGRGVRYEQYF
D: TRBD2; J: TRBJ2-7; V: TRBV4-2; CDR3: CASSRDFSGISYEQYF
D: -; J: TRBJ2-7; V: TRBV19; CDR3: CASSIDAGTTYEQYF
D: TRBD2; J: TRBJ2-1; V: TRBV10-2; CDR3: CASSEKREVDYNEQFF
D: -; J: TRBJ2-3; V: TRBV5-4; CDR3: CASSLSGGSTDTQYF
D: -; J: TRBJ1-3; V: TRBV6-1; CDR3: CASTSNGLSGNTIYF
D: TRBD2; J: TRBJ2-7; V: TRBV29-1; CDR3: CSATSAGALSEQYF
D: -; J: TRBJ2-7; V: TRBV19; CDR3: CASSIPGVEQYF
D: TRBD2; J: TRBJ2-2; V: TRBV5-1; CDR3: CASSLELAGDTGELFF
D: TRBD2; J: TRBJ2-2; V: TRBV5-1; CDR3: CASSLERTGGTGELFF
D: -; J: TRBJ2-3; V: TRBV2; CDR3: CASSEALGGSTDTQYF
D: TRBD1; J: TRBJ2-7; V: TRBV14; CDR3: CASSHPATLTGASIVHEQYF
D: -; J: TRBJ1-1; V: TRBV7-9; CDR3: CASSLVLNTEAFF
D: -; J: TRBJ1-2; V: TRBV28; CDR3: CASSTGRPRGYTF
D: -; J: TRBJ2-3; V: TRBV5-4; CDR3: CASSLIGGTDTQYF
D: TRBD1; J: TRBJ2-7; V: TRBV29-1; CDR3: CSVDWSGQGFYEQYF
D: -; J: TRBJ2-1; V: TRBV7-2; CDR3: CASSSYLSGEQFF
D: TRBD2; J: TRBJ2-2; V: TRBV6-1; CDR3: CASSERLAGASPTGELFF
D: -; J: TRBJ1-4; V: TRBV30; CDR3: CAWRRQINEKLFF
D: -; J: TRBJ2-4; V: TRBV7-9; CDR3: CASTGGNIQYF
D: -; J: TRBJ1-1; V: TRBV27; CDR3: CASSRYENTEAFF
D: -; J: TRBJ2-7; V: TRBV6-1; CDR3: CASSEAGTGNEQYF